One and the same sample provided the 11 T cell receptor beta chains below, sequenced in a study of blood T cell repertoires in COVID-19. Measured with immunoSEQ multiplex PCR; TCRdb has only the in-frame clones, and not every one. The sample consists of 200,000 to 300,000 clones, 80% to 85% of them appearing once. The source material was peripheral blood. The receptors shown here come from a woman under 30 with acute or convalescent COVID-19.

There are a few counts of this clone. V is TRBV19 and J is TRBJ1-2; maybe TRBD1 (6 bases). This CDR3 is built from 14 residues. From germline, CDR1 is LNHDA and CDR2 SQIVND (reference sequence). V lost 0 bases and J 3 bases, leaving 8 bases between the germline ends. The CDR3 is CASSIDGTYYGYTF. The CDR3 DNA reads as TGTGCCAGTAGTATAGACGGGACATACTATGGCTACACCTTC.

V usage is TRBV6-5 and J usage is TRBJ1-3; D is ambiguous. The length of the CDR3 is 16 residues. V lost 4 bases and J lost 2, with 15 bases in between. CDR1 and CDR2 (germline): MNHEY, SVGAGI. The CDR3 reads CASSSIEGRTGNTIYF. The CDR3 DNA reads as TGTGCCAGCAGTTCCATCGAAGGGAGGACTGGAAACACCATATATTTT.

The chain combines TRBV20-1 with TRBJ1-2; tentative D call: TRBD1 (5 bases). The V end was cut by 3 bases, the J end by 4 bases, with 12 bases between. Germline V gene sequence: CDR1 DFQATT, CDR2 SNEGSKA (reference sequence). CDR3 length equals 13 residues. The CDR3, as DNA: TGCAGTGCTAGTCGGGCGGGGGGCTATGGCTACACCTTC. Its protein product is CSASRAGGYGYTF.

This chain joins TRBV7-6 and TRBJ1-6, with D unclear. Deletions cut 5 bases from V and 8 bases from J, with 16 bases between. This CDR3 has 15 amino acids. Germline values: CDR1 SGHVS, CDR2 FNYEAQ. CDR3 amino acids: CASSTSSGTYSPLHF. The CDR3 DNA reads as TGTGCCAGCAGCACATCGTCGGGAACTTATTCACCCCTCCACTTT.

This chain links TRBV15 with TRBJ2-7, with a tentative D call TRBD2 (5 bases). The length of the CDR3 is 14 residues. CDR1 is LNHNV and CDR2 is YYDKDF in the germline V gene (reference sequence). V lost 4 bases, J lost 3 bases, and 13 bases lay in between. CDR3 sequence reads: CATSILGSGYEQYF. The CDR3 DNA reads as TGTGCCACCAGCATACTAGGTTCGGGCTACGAGCAGTACTTC.

Remarks on this clone: At one end the junction does not follow the germline gene, possibly because of a read error. The chain joins TRBV27 to TRBJ1-1; 8 nucleotides agree with TRBD1. CDR1 MNHEY and CDR2 SMNVEV come from the germline V gene (reference sequence). The CDR3 runs 14 residues. The CDR3 coding sequence is TGTGCCAGCAGCGGTCGACAGGGGAACAGTGAAGCTTTCTTT. This codes for CASSGRQGNSEAFF.

J is TRBJ1-3 and V is TRBV18; D ambiguous. The V gene lost 1 base and the J gene lost 0 bases, with 7 bases spanning the gap. The germline gives CDR1 KGHSH, CDR2 LQKENI. This CDR3 has 15 amino acids. CDR3 sequence (DNA): TGTGCCAGCTCACCACGGCGGCGCTCTGGAAACACCATATATTTT. Translating gives CASSPRRRSGNTIYF. Looking up the rest from reference TRBV18 and TRBJ1-3 gives the full variable domain: NAGVMQNPRHLVRRRGQEARLRCSPMKGHSHVYWYRQLPEEGLKFMVYLQKENIIDESGMPKERFSAEFPKEGPSILRIQQVVRGDSAAYFCASSPRRRSGNTIYFGEGSWLTVV.

This chain uses TRBV6-5 with TRBJ1-6, with TRBD1 as a possible D gene (6 bases). V was cut by 2 bases and J by 6 bases, with 14 bases left in between. CDR1 is MNHEY, CDR2 SVGAGI, per germline. CDR3 size: 16 residues. CDR3 protein: CASSYEGGRGNSPLHF. CDR3 bases: TGTGCCAGCAGTTACGAGGGGGGGCGAGGTAATTCACCCCTCCACTTT.

The chain recombines TRBV3-1 (or the pseudogene TRBV3-2) with TRBJ1-2, with 8 bases aligning to TRBD1. V lost 6 bases, J lost 4 bases, and 7 bases stayed unmatched. CDR3 length: 14 residues. Germline V gene lookup returns CDR1 LGHDT and CDR2 YNNKEL (reference sequence). The CDR3 reads CASSTTGDFYGYTF. Here the CDR3 DNA reads TGTGCCAGCAGTACGACAGGGGATTTCTATGGCTACACCTTC.

This chain joins TRBV27 and TRBJ2-1; D is unresolved. This CDR3 has 14 residues. Germline V gene data show CDR1 as MNHEY and CDR2 as SMNVEV (reference sequence). V shed 6 bases and J shed 4 bases, with 13 bases lying between them. The CDR3 DNA reads TGTGCCAGCAGCAGAACGGAGCCGTACAATGAGCAGTTCTTC. Translated, it gives CASSRTEPYNEQFF.

The V and J genes are TRBV25-1 and TRBJ2-5; 9 bases map to TRBD1. The CDR3 is 16 amino acids. CDR1 is MGHDK and CDR2 is SYGVNS in the germline V gene. The V and J ends lost 1 base and 5 bases, in that order; junction bases with no gene match: 8. The CDR3: CASSESPGQGGETQYF. The CDR3 DNA reads as TGTGCCAGCAGTGAATCCCCGGGACAGGGTGGGGAGACCCAGTACTTC.